A single TCR beta chain is shown here with its context. Sequencing was performed with immunoSEQ multiplex PCR; in TCRdb, only in-frame clones are kept and a portion is missing. The sample holds under 95,000 clones; 95% are singletons and the top ten take approximately 0.25%. These data originate in a study of technical replicates of blood from a handful of donors. V gave up 8 bases and J gave up 3 bases, with 20 bases separating them. The length of the CDR3 is 15 residues. Germline values: CDR1 LNHDA, CDR2 SQIVND (reference sequence). J is TRBJ2-7 and V is TRBV19, with a tentative D call TRBD2 (6 bases). The sample consisted of T cells isolated from PBMCs. The receptor was isolated from a human donor in good health. CDR3 sequence: CASDRSADYNYEQYF. The DNA of the CDR3 is TGTGCCAGTGACCGGTCAGCGGACTATAACTACGAGCAGTACTTC.